The 30 T cell receptor beta chains given below trace back to one sample, sequenced in a study of molecular identifiers for immune sequencing clone quantification. Each CDR3 protein is one row after TCRdb ran MiXCR on the PCR reads. In the table there are around 470,000 distinct CDR3 sequences, approximately 25% of which are singletons. Sequenced: naive CD8+ T cells from blood, with Jurkat cell RNA spiked in. Subset meaning: FACS-sorted CD8+CD4-CCR7+CD45RA+ naive T cells. The receptor set was obtained from a human donor in good health. Some libraries in this study had Jurkat cell RNA spiked in.

This clonotype was seen repeatedly, ten times or more. The V and J genes are TRBV19 and TRBJ1-5; the D is unclear. This CDR3 is built from 14 residues. V was pared by 4 bases and J by 6 bases, with 13 bases between. Looked up from germline, CDR1 is LNHDA and CDR2 is SQIVND (reference sequence). CDR3 amino acids: CASSTGWASQPQHF. The CDR3 DNA is TGTGCCAGTAGTACCGGTTGGGCGAGTCAGCCCCAGCATTTT.

Notes on this clonotype: Here the CDR3 omits its conserved ending phenylalanine or tryptophan, so a read error is the likely source. This chain joins TRBV25-1 and TRBJ2-3; TRBD2 aligns across 11 bases. The CDR3 has 16 amino acids. CDR1 and CDR2 (germline): MGHDK, SYGVNS. The trim removed 3 bases at V and 4 bases at J, leaving 6 bases unmatched. CDR3 bases: TGTGCCAGCAGTGACTTAGCGGGAGGGTGGCCAGATACGCAGTATTCT. This encodes CASSDLAGGWPDTQYS.

This clonotype was found a few times. This sequence joins TRBV20-1 and TRBJ2-7; TRBD1 or TRBD2 may be the D gene (5 bases each). This CDR3 comprises 15 residues. CDR1 DFQATT and CDR2 SNEGSKA come from the germline V gene (reference sequence). V shed 7 bases and J shed 0 bases, with 19 bases lying between them. This chain's CDR3 is CSVKARDGNSYEQYF. The DNA of the CDR3 is TGCAGTGTTAAAGCCCGGGACGGTAACTCCTACGAGCAGTACTTC.

The chain joins TRBV7-8 to TRBJ1-2; weak D call: TRBD1 (6 bases). Trimming shortened V by 3 bases and J by 7 bases, and 18 bases separated the two germline ends. CDR1 SGHVS and CDR2 FQNEAQ come from the germline V gene. The CDR3 runs 15 residues. The CDR3: CASSLVPGAFGGYTF. CDR3 DNA sequence: TGTGCCAGCAGCTTGGTTCCAGGGGCTTTCGGTGGCTACACCTTC.

This clonotype was detected a few times. The chain recombines TRBV6-2 or TRBV6-3 with TRBJ1-5; D gene uncertain. This CDR3 has 12 amino acids. Trimming stripped 2 bases from V and 6 bases from J, with 5 bases between. The germline gives CDR1 MNHEY, CDR2 SVGEGT. Here the CDR3 DNA reads TGTGCCAGCAGTTACAGGGTTCAGCCCCAGCATTTT. It specifies CASSYRVQPQHF.

This clonotype was counted once. The chain employs TRBV10-3 and TRBJ1-1; D may be TRBD1 (6 bases). V dropped 2 bases and J dropped 1 base, with 17 bases sitting between them. The germline gives CDR1 ENHRY, CDR2 SYGVKD. CDR3 length: 17 amino acids. The chain's CDR3 is CAISEIAGALWNTEAFF. The CDR3 bases are TGTGCCATCAGTGAGATCGCAGGGGCTCTCTGGAACACTGAAGCTTTCTTT.

This clonotype was observed a handful of times. The chain combines TRBV19 with TRBJ1-5; D unclear. V was trimmed by 7 bases and J by 3 bases, leaving 10 bases between them. Germline lookup yields CDR1 LNHDA and CDR2 SQIVND (reference sequence). The CDR3 runs to 13 residues. In DNA form, the CDR3 reads TGTGCCAGTAAATGGGCCCACAATCAGCCCCAGCATTTT. As protein: CASKWAHNQPQHF.

The DNA of the CDR3 is TGTGCCAGCAGCGAGAGAGGAGTCTCCTACGAGCAGTACGTC. This translates into CASSERGVSYEQYV. The rearrangement joins TRBV27 to TRBJ2-7; the D is unclear. Trimming cost V 6 bases and J 0 bases, with 12 bases left between them. The CDR3 runs 14 residues. Germline V CDR1 and CDR2: MNHEY, SMNVEV (reference sequence).

There are many counts of this clonotype. The chain employs TRBV29-1 and TRBJ2-7; D assignment may be TRBD1 or TRBD2 (5 bases each). This CDR3 is 14 amino acids long. Germline CDR1 is SQVTM and CDR2 is ANQGSEA. Deletions cut 5 bases from V and 2 bases from J, with 16 bases between. CDR3: CSVSPGPGAYEQYF. CDR3 DNA sequence: TGCAGCGTTTCCCCGGGACCCGGGGCCTACGAGCAGTACTTC.

The rearrangement uses TRBV9 and TRBJ2-1, with D maybe TRBD2 (5 bases). The CDR3 is made up of 14 amino acids. Germline lookup yields CDR1 SGDLS and CDR2 YYNGEE. V was trimmed by 7 bases and J by 9 bases, leaving 20 bases between them. The CDR3 sequence: CASQQEDGVGEQFF. The CDR3 DNA is TGTGCCAGCCAGCAGGAGGATGGCGTAGGTGAGCAGTTCTTC.

A few counts support this clonotype. A junction boundary mismatches the germline segment, possibly from a read error. The rearrangement uses TRBV4-2 and TRBJ2-3; D is uncertain. This CDR3 contains 17 residues. Germline lookup yields CDR1 LGHNA and CDR2 YNFKEQ. CDR3 residues: CASSQDPGVTSTDTQYF. CDR3 nucleotide sequence: TGCGCCAGCAGCCAAGACCCTGGCGTGACTAGCACAGATACGCAGTATTTT.

This clonotype has a count of ten or more. V is TRBV6-2 or TRBV6-3 and J is TRBJ1-1; unclear D gene. Germline V lookup: CDR1 MNHEY, CDR2 SVGEGT. The V gene lost 0 bases and the J gene lost 1 base, with 12 bases spanning the gap. The CDR3 runs 16 residues. The chain's CDR3 is CASSYSTYRPNTEAFF. CDR3 coding DNA: TGTGCCAGCAGTTACTCGACCTACAGACCGAACACTGAAGCTTTCTTT.

This clonotype was recorded many times. This chain uses TRBV20-1 with TRBJ2-7, with D possibly being TRBD1 or TRBD2 (5 bases each). The CDR3 spans 14 residues. CDR1 DFQATT and CDR2 SNEGSKA come from the germline V gene (reference sequence). V was clipped by 3 bases and J by 4 bases, with 16 bases between them. DNA for the CDR3: TGCAGTGCTAGGGCCTGGGGCGGGCCATACGAGCAGTACTTC. As protein: CSARAWGGPYEQYF.

The chain combines TRBV7-9 with TRBJ2-4, with D possibly called TRBD1 or TRBD2 (5 bases each). Germline V CDR1 and CDR2: SEHNR, FQNEAQ (reference sequence). V dropped 3 bases and J dropped 5 bases, with 17 bases sitting between them. The CDR3 sequence is 16 residues long. The CDR3 loop is CASSFREVGTENIQYF. CDR3 sequence (DNA): TGTGCCAGCAGCTTTCGGGAAGTGGGGACCGAAAACATTCAGTACTTC.

With regard to this clonotype: It may be a read error: a sequence one base away is much more abundant. CDR3 in amino acids: CASSSSQGARQDIQYF. For the CDR3, the DNA is TGTGCCAGCAGTTCTTCACAGGGGGCCCGCCAGGACATTCAGTACTTC. This chain connects TRBV6-2 or TRBV6-3 to TRBJ2-4; 9 nucleotides match TRBD1. This CDR3 spans 16 amino acids. Germline-derived CDR1 and CDR2 are MNHEY and SVGEGT. The J segment lost 8 bases and the V segment lost 4 bases, leaving 12 bases of the junction unmatched.

This clonotype was observed at least ten times. The genes are TRBV27 and TRBJ1-4, with a possible D match to TRBD1 (6 bases). The germline V gene encodes CDR1 MNHEY and CDR2 SMNVEV (reference sequence). Trimming stripped 2 bases from V and 2 bases from J, with 9 bases between. The CDR3 totals 15 residues. CDR3 loop: CASSLGGGTNEKLFF. The CDR3, as DNA: TGTGCCAGCAGTTTAGGGGGCGGTACTAATGAAAAACTGTTTTTT.

This clonotype was picked up a small number of times. CDR3 sequence reads: CASSTTAGANYGYTF. CDR3 DNA: TGTGCCAGCAGCACGACAGCAGGCGCTAACTATGGCTACACCTTC. The chain recombines TRBV7-9 with TRBJ1-2; the D gene is possibly TRBD1 (5 bases). Germline V gene sequence: CDR1 SEHNR, CDR2 FQNEAQ (reference sequence). Trimming stripped 5 bases from V and 0 bases from J, with 13 bases between. This CDR3 is 15 amino acids long.

As for this clonotype: This clone may be a read error of a much larger clone one base away. The chain carries TRBV13 and TRBJ1-1; D remains ambiguous. CDR1 is PRHDT and CDR2 is FYEKMQ in the germline V gene (reference sequence). CDR3 length equals 13 residues. The CDR3 coding sequence is TGTGCCTGCAGCTTCGGATTGAACACTGAAGCTTTCTTT. Protein product: CACSFGLNTEAFF.

The genes are TRBV20-1 and TRBJ2-3; TRBD2 matches at 14 bases. The trim removed 0 bases at V and 5 bases at J, leaving 13 bases unmatched. Germline CDR1 is DFQATT and CDR2 is SNEGSKA (reference sequence). CDR3 length equals 19 residues. For the CDR3, the DNA is TGCAGTGCTAGAGATCGTGAGGTCGGGACTAGCGGGAGTTTAGATACGCAGTATTTT. Protein sequence: CSARDREVGTSGSLDTQYF.

This clonotype came up many times. J is TRBJ2-4 and V is TRBV5-4; D is perhaps TRBD2 (5 bases). The length of the CDR3 is 16 residues. V shed 0 bases and J shed 6 bases, with 16 bases lying between them. Germline V gene sequence: CDR1 SGHNT, CDR2 YYREEE (reference sequence). CDR3 protein: CASSLEAGTPGNIQYF. The CDR3, as DNA: TGTGCCAGCAGCTTGGAGGCGGGTACCCCCGGAAACATTCAGTACTTC.

This clonotype was counted between two and nine times. V usage is TRBV9 and J usage is TRBJ1-5; 7 nucleotides match TRBD1. The CDR3 runs to 15 residues. V lost 3 bases, J lost 0 bases, and 3 bases stayed unmatched. CDR1 and CDR2 from the germline V gene are SGDLS and YYNGEE. The CDR3 DNA is TGTGCCAGCAGCGCACAGGGGAATAGCAATCAGCCCCAGCATTTT. This codes for CASSAQGNSNQPQHF. The full variable domain, rest sourced from reference TRBV9 and TRBJ1-5, is DSGVTQTPKHLITATGQRVTLRCSPRSGDLSVYWYQQSLDQGLQFLIQYYNGEERAKGNILERFSAQQFPDLHSELNLSSLELGDSALYFCASSAQGNSNQPQHFGDGTRLSIL.

This sequence joins TRBV7-6 and TRBJ1-1; TRBD1 matches at 8 bases. The CDR3 runs to 15 residues. Looked up from germline, CDR1 is SGHVS and CDR2 is FNYEAQ. V shed 5 bases and J 3 bases; nucleotides not matched to a gene: 8. DNA of the CDR3: TGTGCCAGCAGCACAGGGACAGGTCGGGACACTGAAGCTTTCTTT. Protein: CASSTGTGRDTEAFF.

Points on this clonotype: This could be a read error, since a much larger clone is one nucleotide away. V usage is TRBV5-6 and J usage is TRBJ2-3; the D gene is possibly TRBD2 (5 bases). This CDR3 comprises 14 residues. Germline V gene data show CDR1 as SGHDT and CDR2 as YYEEEE. DNA for the CDR3: TGTGCCAGCAGCTTGGAACGGGGTGCAGATTCGCAGTATTTT. It encodes CASSLERGADSQYF.

The rearrangement uses TRBV2 and TRBJ1-4, with TRBD1 matching over 7 bases. Looked up from germline, CDR1 is SNHLY and CDR2 is FYNNEI. With V trimmed by 6 bases and J by 7 bases, 14 bases remained unmatched. The CDR3 is made up of 16 amino acids. CDR3 loop: CASSANIDRAPEKLFF. The DNA of the CDR3 is TGTGCCAGCAGCGCCAATATAGACAGGGCACCTGAAAAACTGTTTTTT.

This clonotype was picked up a small number of times. The rearrangement uses TRBV12-3 or TRBV12-4 and TRBJ2-5; 7 bases match TRBD1. This CDR3 is 14 amino acids long. V lost 8 bases to trimming and J lost 4 bases; unmatched junction nucleotides: 10. As DNA, the CDR3 is TGTGCCAGCCAGTCCCAGGGGGTGGGAGAGACCCAGTACTTC. Its protein is CASQSQGVGETQYF.

The sample holds many counts of this clonotype. This chain links TRBV6-5 with TRBJ1-1, with 9 bases identical to TRBD1. V dropped 6 bases and J dropped 6; count of bases not matched to a gene: 2. CDR1 and CDR2 (germline): MNHEY, SVGAGI. The CDR3 runs 12 residues. CDR3 loop: CASRTGGAEAFF. As DNA, the CDR3 is TGTGCCAGCAGGACAGGGGGGGCTGAAGCTTTCTTT.

The CDR3: CSASWALQGRLQTDTQYF. The DNA for the CDR3 is TGCAGTGCTAGTTGGGCCTTACAGGGGCGCCTTCAGACAGATACGCAGTATTTT. The rearrangement joins TRBV20-1 to TRBJ2-3; 7 bases agree with TRBD1. Germline V CDR1 and CDR2: DFQATT, SNEGSKA (reference sequence). The CDR3 totals 18 residues. V lost 3 bases to trimming and J lost 3 bases; unmatched junction nucleotides: 18.

This clonotype was recorded many times. V is TRBV6-5 and J is TRBJ1-5, with D hard to call. Trimming took off 6 bases at V and 2 bases at J, with 14 bases between the two ends. This CDR3 has 15 residues. CDR1 is MNHEY, CDR2 SVGAGI, per germline. The CDR3 loop reads CASRSGPGGNQPQHF. DNA for the CDR3: TGTGCCAGCAGGTCTGGACCCGGAGGCAATCAGCCCCAGCATTTT.

The genes are TRBV12-3 or TRBV12-4 and TRBJ2-1, with 7 bases lining up with TRBD1. Trimming at V came to 6 bases and at J to 3 bases, leaving 11 bases not matched to a gene. The CDR3 spans 16 residues. CDR3 amino acids: CASSPGTVKVYNEQFF. The CDR3, as DNA: TGTGCCAGCAGCCCCGGGACAGTGAAGGTCTACAATGAGCAGTTCTTC.

On this clonotype itself: A much larger clone differs by one base, so this may be a read error. The CDR3 DNA reads TGCAGTGCTAGCGAGAGGGGGCGACCCTACGAGCAGTACTTC. Its translation: CSASERGRPYEQYF. The genes are TRBV20-1 and TRBJ2-7; TRBD1 agrees at 7 bases. The germline V gene has CDR1 DFQATT and CDR2 SNEGSKA (reference sequence). The CDR3 is 14 amino acids. Trimming cost V 3 bases and J 2 bases; bases outside gene matches: 7.